This TCR beta chain was sequenced in a study of cytomegalovirus exposure and HLA in healthy donors. V lost 4 bases to trimming and J lost 5 bases; unmatched junction nucleotides: 14. The germline CDR1 and CDR2 sequences are LGHNA and YSLEER. CDR3 length: 17 residues. This clone has a single count. Its cognate antigen is unknown. Generated by immunoSEQ multiplex PCR, the TCRdb table keeps only in-frame clones and is missing some. The table shows some 150,000 clones, with 85% to 90% occurring only once. Regarding the study as a whole: Rare TCR sequences predominated, though certain public TCRs were found in many donors.

The TCR was taken from a woman aged 18-29 years in good health and CMV-seropositive. V is TRBV4-3 and J is TRBJ2-5, with 9 bases lining up with TRBD2. The sample comprised PBMCs. The DNA for the CDR3 is TGCGCCAGCAGCCCTACCCGGGGGCGGGAGGGCCCCGAGACCCAGTACTTC. Translating it yields CASSPTRGREGPETQYF.